This is a list of T cell receptor beta chains from one sample in a study of blood T cell repertoires in COVID-19. The table came from immunoSEQ multiplex PCR; TCRdb's copy has only in-frame clones and leaves some out. Among some 400,000 clones listed, 89% were seen once. Sequencing was performed on PBMCs or T cells enriched from blood (not recorded which). The receptors derive from a woman in her thirties who had recovered from COVID-19. The CDR3 runs from the conserved cysteine through the conserved F or W. D genes are given only for firm matches. Clone size is not always given. Where it is, it says once, few, many or a class for expanded clones.

v_gene: TRBV6-5; j_gene: TRBJ2-7; d_gene: .; abundance: .; CDR3nt: TGTGCCAGCAGCCCGGGACTTAAACTTAACGAGCAGTACTTC; CDR3aa: CASSPGLKLNEQYF
v_gene: TRBV19; j_gene: TRBJ2-5; d_gene: .; abundance: .; CDR3nt: TGTGCCAGTAGTATCAGGGGATACCAAGAGACCCAGTACTTC; CDR3aa: CASSIRGYQETQYF
v_gene: TRBV7-2; j_gene: TRBJ2-1; d_gene: .; abundance: .; CDR3nt: TGTGCCAGCAGCTTGATAGTGGTTGTTTCCTACAATGAGCAGTTCTTC; CDR3aa: CASSLIVVVSYNEQFF
v_gene: TRBV4-2; j_gene: TRBJ2-3; d_gene: .; abundance: .; CDR3nt: TGTGCCAGCAGCCAAGCGAGAGAGGGTTTCGTGTATTTT; CDR3aa: CASSQAREGFVYF
v_gene: TRBV2; j_gene: TRBJ2-3; d_gene: TRBD1; abundance: .; CDR3nt: TGTGCCAGCAGTGACGGACAGGGAACAGATACGCAGTATTTT; CDR3aa: CASSDGQGTDTQYF
v_gene: TRBV19; j_gene: TRBJ2-6; d_gene: .; abundance: .; CDR3nt: TGTGCCAGTAGTATATCTAGGTCTGGGGCCAACGTCCTGACTTTC; CDR3aa: CASSISRSGANVLTF
v_gene: TRBV5-1; j_gene: TRBJ1-2; d_gene: TRBD1; abundance: .; CDR3nt: TGCGCCAGCAGCCTAAGGGACAGCCTATATGGCTACACCTTC; CDR3aa: CASSLRDSLYGYTF
v_gene: TRBV9; j_gene: TRBJ2-2; d_gene: .; abundance: .; CDR3nt: TGTGCCAGCAGCGCAGGGGACCGATCCACCGGGGAGCTGTTTTTT; CDR3aa: CASSAGDRSTGELFF
v_gene: TRBV5-5; j_gene: TRBJ2-5; d_gene: .; abundance: .; CDR3nt: TGTGCCAGCAGCGAGAGGGTGGGAGAGACCCAGTACTTC; CDR3aa: CASSERVGETQYF
v_gene: TRBV7-3; j_gene: TRBJ1-1; d_gene: TRBD1; abundance: .; CDR3nt: TGTGCCAGCTGCAGGGGGCCGGACACTGAAGCTTTCTTT; CDR3aa: CASCRGPDTEAFF
v_gene: TRBV19; j_gene: TRBJ1-6; d_gene: .; abundance: .; CDR3nt: TGTGCCAGTACCCAAGGACAGAACGCCGGTGGGTCACCCCTCCACTTT; CDR3aa: CASTQGQNAGGSPLHF
v_gene: TRBV9; j_gene: TRBJ2-7; d_gene: .; abundance: once; CDR3nt: TGTGCCAGCAGCGTAGACCAGAGGATAGCGGACGAGCAGTACTTC; CDR3aa: CASSVDQRIADEQYF
v_gene: TRBV7-9; j_gene: TRBJ2-7; d_gene: TRBD1; abundance: .; CDR3nt: TGTGCCAGCAGACCAACCCTGGGACAGGGGGTCTACGAGCAGTACTTC; CDR3aa: CASRPTLGQGVYEQYF
v_gene: TRBV6-5; j_gene: TRBJ1-6; d_gene: .; abundance: .; CDR3nt: TGTGCCAGCCGAGCAGGGGAAGCAAATTCACCCCTCCACTTT; CDR3aa: CASRAGEANSPLHF
v_gene: TRBV1; j_gene: TRBJ2-7; d_gene: .; abundance: .; CDR3nt: TGCACCAGCAGCCAAGAGATTGCCCGGGACAGGGTACCCTACGAGCAGTACTTC; CDR3aa: CTSSQEIARDRVPYEQYF
v_gene: TRBV6-2/TRBV6-3; j_gene: TRBJ1-1; d_gene: TRBD1; abundance: .; CDR3nt: TGTGCCAGCAGTTACAGCTACGGGACAGGTGAGGCTTTCTTT; CDR3aa: CASSYSYGTGEAFF
v_gene: TRBV19; j_gene: TRBJ1-5; d_gene: .; abundance: .; CDR3nt: TGTGCCAGTAGTACCACCGGTCGCTCTATAGGCAATCAGCCCCAGCATTTT; CDR3aa: CASSTTGRSIGNQPQHF
v_gene: TRBV9; j_gene: TRBJ2-7; d_gene: TRBD1; abundance: .; CDR3nt: TGTGCCAGCAGCGCAACAGGGGGCAGCTACGAGCAGTACTTC; CDR3aa: CASSATGGSYEQYF
v_gene: TRBV24-1; j_gene: TRBJ2-3; d_gene: TRBD1; abundance: .; CDR3nt: TGTGCCACCAGTGATCCCCCGGGACAGGGTACCGATACGCAGTATTTT; CDR3aa: CATSDPPGQGTDTQYF
v_gene: TRBV7-2; j_gene: TRBJ2-7; d_gene: .; abundance: .; CDR3nt: TGTGCCAGCAGCTTATACCGACTGAATACCTACGAGCAGTACTTC; CDR3aa: CASSLYRLNTYEQYF
v_gene: TRBV28; j_gene: TRBJ2-2; d_gene: TRBD1; abundance: .; CDR3nt: TGTGCCAGCAGTTTCAGGGGGTGGACCGGGGAGCTGTTTTTT; CDR3aa: CASSFRGWTGELFF
v_gene: TRBV30; j_gene: TRBJ1-4; d_gene: TRBD1; abundance: .; CDR3nt: TGTGCCTGGAGTGCCGACAGGGGGTATGAAAAACTGTTTTTT; CDR3aa: CAWSADRGYEKLFF
v_gene: TRBV6-6; j_gene: TRBJ1-3; d_gene: .; abundance: .; CDR3nt: TGTGCCAGCAGGCCTCAGGGAAACACCATATATTTT; CDR3aa: CASRPQGNTIYF
v_gene: TRBV12-3/TRBV12-4; j_gene: TRBJ1-2; d_gene: .; abundance: .; CDR3nt: TGTGCCAGCAGTGACAGTGTTTCCGGTGGCTACACCTTC; CDR3aa: CASSDSVSGGYTF
v_gene: TRBV9; j_gene: TRBJ1-3; d_gene: TRBD1; abundance: once; CDR3nt: TGTGCCAGCAGCGCCAACTCCGACAGGGCTGGAAACACCATATATTTT; CDR3aa: CASSANSDRAGNTIYF
v_gene: TRBV5-6; j_gene: TRBJ2-2; d_gene: TRBD1; abundance: .; CDR3nt: TGTGCCAGCAGCTTGGTACAGGGGTGGACCGGGGAGCTGTTTTTT; CDR3aa: CASSLVQGWTGELFF
v_gene: TRBV19; j_gene: TRBJ1-1; d_gene: .; abundance: .; CDR3nt: TGTGCCAGTAGTCGCCCGAATATGGTGAGGGGGATGAACACTGAAGCTTTCTTT; CDR3aa: CASSRPNMVRGMNTEAFF
v_gene: TRBV2; j_gene: TRBJ1-4; d_gene: .; abundance: .; CDR3nt: TGTGCCAGCAGATCCTCAGGGGCAGGGGAAAAACTGTTTTTT; CDR3aa: CASRSSGAGEKLFF
v_gene: TRBV5-4; j_gene: TRBJ1-4; d_gene: TRBD1; abundance: .; CDR3nt: TGTGCCAGCAGCTTAGGGGGCCAGGCGGCTAATGAAAAACTGTTTTTT; CDR3aa: CASSLGGQAANEKLFF
v_gene: TRBV6-6; j_gene: TRBJ1-2; d_gene: .; abundance: .; CDR3nt: TGTGCCAGCAGTTTGACGGGGAATGGCTACACCTTC; CDR3aa: CASSLTGNGYTF
v_gene: TRBV29-1; j_gene: TRBJ2-7; d_gene: .; abundance: .; CDR3nt: TGCAGCGCCGCTCTGGCGGGGGCAGGGGAGCAGTACTTC; CDR3aa: CSAALAGAGEQYF
v_gene: TRBV3-1/TRBV3-2; j_gene: TRBJ2-5; d_gene: .; abundance: .; CDR3nt: TGTGCCAGCAGCCAAGGGAGCCTCCAACCTCAAGAGACCCAGTACTTC; CDR3aa: CASSQGSLQPQETQYF
v_gene: TRBV29-1; j_gene: TRBJ2-7; d_gene: .; abundance: .; CDR3nt: TGCAGCGTTTCGACAGGTTTGGGCTCCTACGAGCAGTACTTC; CDR3aa: CSVSTGLGSYEQYF
v_gene: TRBV19; j_gene: TRBJ1-1; d_gene: .; abundance: .; CDR3nt: TGTGCCAGTAGTACCACACCCTTGAACACTGAAGCTTTCTTT; CDR3aa: CASSTTPLNTEAFF
v_gene: TRBV3-1/TRBV3-2; j_gene: TRBJ2-7; d_gene: .; abundance: .; CDR3nt: TGTGCCAGCAGTACTTCAGGGGCAGTAAGCTCCTACGAGCAGTACTTC; CDR3aa: CASSTSGAVSSYEQYF
v_gene: TRBV7-2; j_gene: TRBJ2-7; d_gene: TRBD2; abundance: .; CDR3nt: TGTGCCAGCAGCTCCCTAGCGGGGGGCGAGCAGTACTTC; CDR3aa: CASSSLAGGEQYF
v_gene: TRBV9; j_gene: TRBJ2-3; d_gene: TRBD2; abundance: .; CDR3nt: TGTGCCAGCAGCAATCGAGCTAGCGGGGGGGTCACAGATACGCAGTATTTT; CDR3aa: CASSNRASGGVTDTQYF
v_gene: TRBV20-1; j_gene: TRBJ1-2; d_gene: TRBD1; abundance: .; CDR3nt: TGCAGTGCTAGTAGGGGACAGGGGATCTATGGCTACACCTTC; CDR3aa: CSASRGQGIYGYTF
v_gene: TRBV7-2; j_gene: TRBJ2-5; d_gene: .; abundance: .; CDR3nt: TGTGCCAGCACCCTTCAAGAGACCCAGTACTTC; CDR3aa: CASTLQETQYF
v_gene: TRBV3-1/TRBV3-2; j_gene: TRBJ2-3; d_gene: .; abundance: .; CDR3nt: TGTGCCAGCAGCCAACCCTCTAGCACAGATACGCAGTATTTT; CDR3aa: CASSQPSSTDTQYF
v_gene: TRBV27; j_gene: TRBJ1-1; d_gene: .; abundance: once; CDR3nt: TGTGCCAGCAGTCTCGGCACTGAAGCTTTCTTT; CDR3aa: CASSLGTEAFF
v_gene: TRBV19; j_gene: TRBJ1-3; d_gene: TRBD1; abundance: .; CDR3nt: TGTGCCAGTAACCCGACAGGGAGACGCCCTAGCTCTGGAAACACCATATATTTT; CDR3aa: CASNPTGRRPSSGNTIYF
v_gene: TRBV6-2/TRBV6-3; j_gene: TRBJ2-3; d_gene: TRBD2; abundance: .; CDR3nt: TGTGCCAGCAGTTACTCGGCGGGACTAGGTCGTGATACGCAGTATTTT; CDR3aa: CASSYSAGLGRDTQYF
v_gene: TRBV6-5; j_gene: TRBJ2-7; d_gene: .; abundance: .; CDR3nt: TGTGCCAGCAGTTACTCGGTACAGAACGAGCAGTACTTC; CDR3aa: CASSYSVQNEQYF
v_gene: TRBV6-2/TRBV6-3; j_gene: TRBJ1-1; d_gene: TRBD1; abundance: few; CDR3nt: TGTGCCAGCAGTGATTTACAGGGGTATGGAACTGAAGCTTTCTTT; CDR3aa: CASSDLQGYGTEAFF
v_gene: TRBV27; j_gene: TRBJ2-5; d_gene: TRBD1; abundance: .; CDR3nt: TGTGCCAGCAGGGTACAGGGGGCTGTGGAGACCCAGTACTTC; CDR3aa: CASRVQGAVETQYF
v_gene: TRBV19; j_gene: TRBJ1-6; d_gene: .; abundance: .; CDR3nt: TGTGCCAGTAGTATGTCTGATTCACCCCTCCACTTT; CDR3aa: CASSMSDSPLHF
v_gene: TRBV5-1; j_gene: TRBJ2-3; d_gene: TRBD2; abundance: .; CDR3nt: TGCGCCAGCAGCTTGCGTTTCGCGGGGGGGCCTGAAGATACGCAGTATTTT; CDR3aa: CASSLRFAGGPEDTQYF
v_gene: TRBV5-1; j_gene: TRBJ2-7; d_gene: TRBD2; abundance: .; CDR3nt: TGCGCCAGCAGCATCCGGACTAGCGGGAGGAGCTACGAGCAGTACTTC; CDR3aa: CASSIRTSGRSYEQYF
v_gene: TRBV9; j_gene: TRBJ1-6; d_gene: .; abundance: once; CDR3nt: TGTGCCAGCAGCGGACGGACAGCCGATTCACCCCTCCACTTT; CDR3aa: CASSGRTADSPLHF
v_gene: TRBV4-3; j_gene: TRBJ1-4; d_gene: .; abundance: .; CDR3nt: TGCGCCAGCAGCCAAACAGGGCTGGCGGAAAAACTGTTTTTT; CDR3aa: CASSQTGLAEKLFF
v_gene: TRBV2; j_gene: TRBJ1-5; d_gene: .; abundance: .; CDR3nt: TGTGCCAGCAGTCAAACAGGGTTAGTGGATCAGCCCCAGCATTTT; CDR3aa: CASSQTGLVDQPQHF
v_gene: TRBV5-4; j_gene: TRBJ1-4; d_gene: TRBD1; abundance: .; CDR3nt: TGTGCCAGCAGACGCGGGACAGATAATGAAAAACTGTTTTTT; CDR3aa: CASRRGTDNEKLFF
v_gene: TRBV2; j_gene: TRBJ2-3; d_gene: .; abundance: .; CDR3nt: TGTGCCAGCGCGCCGGGTACAGATACGCAGTATTTT; CDR3aa: CASAPGTDTQYF